The text below deals with one T cell receptor beta chain. Its antigen is not identified. These data originate in a study of response to subunit inactivated influenza vaccine. Points from the study as a whole: The authors offered the suggestion that each seasonal influenza vaccination recruits few new T cells.

The CDR3 covers 15 residues. CDR1 and CDR2 (germline): SGDLS, YYNGEE. V gave up 3 bases and J gave up 3 bases; unmatched junction bases: 6. In TCRdb, the RT-PCR reads were re-called with MiXCR into one record per CDR3 protein. The sample comprises 530,000 or so distinct CDR3 sequences, approximately 15% of which are singletons, and roughly 10% rests with the top ten. This sequence originates from a middle-aged man who received an inactivated influenza vaccine. V is TRBV9 and J is TRBJ2-1, with 7 bases fitting TRBD2. The input for sequencing was PBMCs from blood, taken approximately 13 days after vaccination. The CDR3 reads CASSARDYNYNEQFF. In nucleotides, the CDR3 is TGTGCCAGCAGCGCCAGGGACTATAACTACAATGAGCAGTTCTTC.